Here is one T cell receptor beta chain with its context. This clonotype was counted only a few times. Its antigen remains undetermined. No much larger clone exists at a distance of one base, and base qualities are not known. The germline V gene provides CDR1 MNHEY and CDR2 SVGEGT. A distance of 9 bases separates the germline ends of V and J, which lose 6 bases and 0 bases respectively. The CDR3 runs 14 amino acids, cysteine and phenylalanine included. Only CDR3 DNA is held: 42 bases, read in frame from base 1. These data come from a study of T cells in Graves' hyperthyroidism and ophthalmopathy (dated by TCRdb to between 2018 and 2021). For context, the study as a whole: Peripheral blood was collected at initial diagnosis, before any treatment. To identify distinguishing TCR V-J signatures, a discovery cohort of some 99 patients was used, comprising 40 to 45 with Graves' ophthalmopathy and around 60 with stable Graves' hyperthyroidism. Thyroid tissue and blood T-cell repertoires from more than 5 Graves' hyperthyroidism patients were also compared in the study. TCR Vbeta CDR3 sequencing of roughly 140 peripheral blood samples (more than 40 ophthalmopathy, approximately 80 hyperthyroidism and approximately 17 progressor patients) is reported in the paper. After blood sampling, hyperthyroidism patients were treated with methimazole at a starting dose of 30 mg daily, and ophthalmopathy patients were treated with high-dose intravenous methylprednisolone. For training and testing, the roughly 100 patients in the discovery cohort were randomly divided in a 7:3 ratio. Prospective prediction of ophthalmopathy was tested in an independent validation cohort of about 19 hyperthyroidism patients and 17 patients who later progressed to ophthalmopathy. Findings and caveats that apply to the study as a whole: A model built on a 13 V-J signature distinguished ophthalmopathy from stable hyperthyroidism, reaching around 90% sensitivity and about 81% specificity in cross-validation and 80%/75% in testing. Sample size was not statistically predetermined, and investigators were not blinded to group allocation. In validation, the model predicted progression to ophthalmopathy with approximately 70% sensitivity and 72.22% specificity, a median of around 6.6 months before onset. Most expanded thyroid clonotypes (frequency above 0.001) were also detected in blood, a finding suggesting that blood repertoires may reflect thyroid immune responses.

The TCR beta CDR3 regions were amplified from the RNA transcripts. For the first round of RT-PCR on the TCR CDR3, the HTBI primer set was used together with the Qiagen OneStep RT-PCR kit. The libraries were constructed in a second round of multiplex PCR and then size-selected and purified. Paired-end sequencing of the libraries was performed with 100 bp reads on an Illumina HiSeq2000. On the study's bioinformatics: SOAPnuke was used to process the raw data, removing reads that contained adapters or uncalled bases, had a mean Phred below 15, or lacked an exact match to the constant primer or identifier. COPE v1.2.5 was used to merge the high-quality paired reads, and each unique nucleotide sequence was defined as a clonotype. MiTCR v1.1 was used to align clonotypes to the IMGT TRBV, TRBD and TRBJ reference segments. The analysis was restricted to V-J combinations with a frequency above 0.0001, which together covered 99% to 99.2% of the repertoires. The TCS score was defined as F50 (clonal expansion) divided by E x V (chaos), with BLOSUM62-based TCRdist calculated between CDR3 peptides within each V-J. Welch's t-statistics and random forest reduced just over 500 V-J features to roughly 13, which were used in a naive Bayes classifier (R e1071). TCRdb ran its own pipeline on the public reads, namely fastp trimming at Q25 and MiXCR clone calling, and kept in-frame beta chains. Rows matching on CDR3 protein sequence are summarized as one entry with the most common DNA and genes. The V and J calls reflect TCRdb's pipeline rather than the authors' work. The sample records roughly 740,000 distinct CDR3 sequences, roughly 15% of which are singletons. Together, the top ten hold around 8.1% of the sample.

Stable Graves' hyperthyroidism was defined as the absence of progression to ophthalmopathy over 18 months of follow-up. Hyperthyroidism patients were aged 18 to 65 years and newly diagnosed, with disease duration of less than 2 months. The study excluded patients with uncontrolled infections, other autoimmune diseases, pregnancy or lactation. Diagnoses relied on clinical symptoms, serum thyroxine and TRAb, thyroid ultrasound and orbital computed tomography. Ficoll-Paque density gradient centrifugation was used to isolate PBMCs from 9.5 to 10 ml of fresh peripheral blood. Total RNA was extracted using Trizol reagent, and RNA quality was assessed on an Agilent 2100 Bioanalyzer.

Sequencing used blood. The origin of this receptor is a man aged 18-30 years with Graves' hyperthyroidism. The chain uses TRBV6-2 or TRBV6-3 and TRBJ1-5; the D region possibly corresponds to TRBD1 (5 bases align). The CDR3 is CASRWGISNQPQHF. The sequence in DNA is TGTGCCAGCAGATGGGGGATTAGCAATCAGCCCCAGCATTTT.